This entry is about one TCR beta chain. This specimen belongs to a study of Ad26.COV2.S vaccination and SARS-CoV-2 variants. As for treatment: approximately 18 received Ad26.COV2.S at low or high dose, single or two shots; roughly five received placebo; per-sample allocation not given. Samples came from day 63 after the first vaccine or placebo injection. The method was immunoSEQ multiplex PCR; TCRdb's version includes in-frame clones alone and lacks a portion of them. The table includes 350,000 to 550,000 clones, 89% detected once. V lost 4 bases and J lost 0; bases outside the gene matches: 6. This CDR3 comprises 16 residues. CDR1 and CDR2 from the germline V gene are MNHNS and SASEGT.

The TCR originated in a person between 18 and 65 years old who received the Ad26.COV2.S COVID-19 vaccine or a placebo. This rearrangement joins TRBV6-1 to TRBJ2-3, with 8 positions matching TRBD2. Sequencing was performed on peripheral blood, taken in a trial of Ad26.COV2.S vaccine versus placebo. CDR3 loop: CASSGRTSLSTDTQYF. The DNA for the CDR3 is TGTGCCAGCAGTGGAAGGACTAGCCTCAGCACAGATACGCAGTATTTT.